Following are 13 T cell receptor beta chains from one sample sequenced in a study of T-cell reconstitution after alpha-beta-depleted transplantation in children. The authors prepared the TCRbeta library with unique molecular identifiers. One entry per CDR3 protein, called by TCRdb with MiXCR from the PCR reads. The sample lists 500,000 to 750,000 distinct CDR3 sequences; 13% were seen once. The specimen was PBMCs, mostly from graft donor cells, collected 360 days after TCRalphabeta/CD19-depleted stem cell transplant. The receptor source for this set is a male patient aged 10 to 17 who had a stem cell transplant for acute myeloid leukemia, so the T cells may come from the graft donor.

This clonotype has at least ten counts. The genes are TRBV9 and TRBJ2-5, with D perhaps TRBD2 (6 bases). Germline CDR1 is SGDLS and CDR2 is YYNGEE. This CDR3 is built from 14 residues. Deletions cut 2 bases from V and 1 base from J, with 9 bases between. The CDR3, as DNA: TGTGCCAGCAGCGTCGGCGGGACCCAAGAGACCCAGTACTTC. Encoded protein: CASSVGGTQETQYF.

This clonotype was counted at least ten times. This rearrangement joins TRBV7-8 to TRBJ2-7, with a tentative D call TRBD2 (6 bases). The V and J ends lost 7 bases and 4 bases respectively, with 17 bases between them. There are 14 residues in the CDR3. Germline V CDR1 and CDR2: SGHVS, FQNEAQ. CDR3 bases: TGTGCCAGCAACCCTCGGGACTCTCTATACGAGCAGTACTTC. Protein: CASNPRDSLYEQYF.

The table lists this clonotype with a few counts. The chain is built from TRBV4-2 and TRBJ2-3, with 12 bases that match TRBD2. Germline values: CDR1 LGHNA, CDR2 YNFKEQ. This CDR3 region has 17 residues. The junction had 8 bases not matched to a gene; V was cut back by 4 bases and J by 3 bases. The CDR3 DNA reads as TGTGCCAGCAGCCCTGGGGCTAGCGGGAGGGAGACAGATACGCAGTATTTT. It translates to CASSPGASGRETDTQYF.

The chain recombines TRBV20-1 with TRBJ2-7; TRBD1 agrees at 10 bases. V was pared by 3 bases and J by 2 bases, with 7 bases of the junction left unmatched. Germline lookup yields CDR1 DFQATT and CDR2 SNEGSKA (reference sequence). The CDR3 extends over 15 amino acids. The CDR3 DNA sequence: TGCAGTGCTAGGGACAGGGGGATAAACGCCTACGAGCAGTACTTC. It encodes CSARDRGINAYEQYF.

V and J are TRBV5-1 and TRBJ2-3, with 11 bases aligning to TRBD2. The V gene's germline CDR1 is SGHRS and CDR2 YFSETQ. The CDR3 has 15 amino acids. The junction had 6 bases not matched to a gene; V was cut back by 1 base and J by 8 bases. CDR3 sequence reads: CASSLTSGGGGTQYF. The CDR3 DNA reads TGCGCCAGCAGCTTGACTAGCGGGGGTGGAGGTACGCAGTATTTT.

This sequence joins TRBV20-1 and TRBJ2-1; 8 bases agree with TRBD2. After removal of 0 bases from V and 0 bases from J, the junction contained 4 bases not matched to a gene. CDR3 size: 16 residues. The germline V gene encodes CDR1 DFQATT and CDR2 SNEGSKA (reference sequence). DNA of the CDR3: TGCAGTGCTAGAGAACTAGCGGCCAGCTCCTACAATGAGCAGTTCTTC. It translates to CSARELAASSYNEQFF.

This clonotype was seen ten or more times. This chain uses TRBV29-1 with TRBJ2-2, with D possibly being TRBD1 or TRBD2 (6 bases each). There are 14 residues in the CDR3. CDR1 and CDR2 from the germline V gene are SQVTM and ANQGSEA. The ends were cut back, 7 bases at V and 7 bases at J, with 19 bases in the middle. The CDR3 region is CSGGSGAANGELFF. The CDR3 DNA sequence: TGCAGCGGAGGATCGGGGGCCGCAAACGGGGAGCTGTTTTTT.

This clonotype was recorded a few times. CDR3 loop: CASSLASGYYNEQFF. The CDR3 DNA is TGCGCCAGCAGCTTGGCGAGCGGGTACTACAATGAGCAGTTCTTC. The rearrangement links TRBV5-1 to TRBJ2-1; D perhaps matches TRBD2 (6 bases). This CDR3 contains 15 residues. Germline V gene sequence: CDR1 SGHRS, CDR2 YFSETQ. V gave up 0 bases and J gave up 3 bases, with 10 bases separating them.

V usage is TRBV6-2 or TRBV6-3 and J usage is TRBJ2-7, with TRBD2 matching over 10 bases. The CDR3 totals 22 residues. Germline values: CDR1 MNHEY, CDR2 SVGEGT. J was trimmed by 1 base and V by 2 bases; bases with no gene match: 23. Written as DNA, the CDR3 is TGTGCCAGCAGTTACCCCGGACAGAGCAGGAAACTAGCGGGGTTCCTTTCCTACGAGCAGTACTTC. Amino acids: CASSYPGQSRKLAGFLSYEQYF.

This clonotype was detected only a few times. This chain links TRBV30 with TRBJ2-1, with 10 nucleotides matching TRBD2. CDR1 is GTSNPN and CDR2 is SVGIG in the germline V gene (reference sequence). CDR3 length: 15 residues. Losses at the gene ends were 6 bases for V and 9 bases for J; bases not matched to a gene: 14. The chain's CDR3 is CACSRTSGPQGEQFF. CDR3 nucleotide sequence: TGTGCCTGTTCCCGGACTAGCGGACCTCAGGGTGAGCAGTTCTTC.

V usage is TRBV18 and J usage is TRBJ1-1; the D is unclear. V lost 6 bases and J lost 6, with 14 bases in between. This CDR3 has 13 amino acids. Germline-derived CDR1 and CDR2 are KGHSH and LQKENI. CDR3 region: CASSSSSLAEAFF. CDR3 DNA sequence: TGTGCCAGCTCTTCTTCGTCCTTGGCTGAAGCTTTCTTT.

This clonotype was detected ten times or more. CDR3 nucleotide sequence: TGTGCCAGCAGTTCCGGACAGGGGGCAGGAGAGACCCAGTACTTC. Protein: CASSSGQGAGETQYF. The chain recombines TRBV28 with TRBJ2-5; 11 positions agree with TRBD1. CDR1 MDHEN and CDR2 SYDVKM come from the germline V gene. V shed 4 bases, J shed 4 bases, and the junction held 5 bases outside the gene matches. This CDR3 is built from 15 residues.

The gene calls are TRBV9 and TRBJ2-1; a possible D gene is TRBD2 (6 bases). V was shortened by 4 bases and J by 7 bases, with 12 bases between the two germline ends. Per germline, CDR1 SGDLS and CDR2 YYNGEE. The CDR3 is 13 residues long. CDR3: CASSSGLTNEQFF. CDR3 DNA: TGTGCCAGCAGCTCCGGACTAACGAATGAGCAGTTCTTC.